The clone carrying this TCR beta chain has a count of ten or more. The antigen remains undetermined. Together with thyroid ultrasound, orbital computed tomography, serum thyroxine and TRAb, clinical symptoms were used for diagnoses. V gave up 5 bases and J gave up 5 bases; unmatched junction bases: 7. In germline, CDR1 is DFQATT, CDR2 SNEGSKA (reference sequence). This CDR3 is 13 amino acids long. The sample comes from a study of T cells in Graves' hyperthyroidism and ophthalmopathy. Findings and limits, study-wide: The model anticipated ophthalmopathy a median about 7.1 months pre-onset.

TCR beta CDR3 sequences were amplified from RNA transcripts. The HTBI set primed first-round TCR CDR3 RT-PCR. TCRdb itself ran the multiplex PCR reads through MiXCR, one entry per CDR3 protein. The data show 540,000 or so distinct CDR3 sequences, with roughly 14% seen just once and 6.5% to 8% held by the top ten. Sequences were obtained from blood. V usage is TRBV20-1 and J usage is TRBJ2-5, with 8 positions matching TRBD2. The TCR comes from a woman under 40 with Graves' hyperthyroidism. The CDR3 reads CSAVAGLVETQYF. Written as DNA, the CDR3 is TGCAGTGCTGTAGCGGGATTGGTGGAGACCCAGTACTTC.